This T cell receptor (beta chain) was sequenced during a study of CD8 T cells in ankylosing spondylitis. Study-level points and caveats: Relatively rare in peripheral blood, disease-linked clones were also CD8+. There was a TCR beta motif, made of 7 or 8 highly homologous variants, that appeared characteristic of ankylosing spondylitis blood.

TCRdb reprocessed the 5' RACE reads via MiXCR and lists one record per CDR3 protein. The sample includes 700,000 or so distinct CDR3 sequences, around 20% of them seen just once. This CDR3 has 14 residues. Trimming removed 8 bases from V and 6 bases from J; junction bases left unmatched: 8. Germline loops: CDR1 KGHDR, CDR2 SFDVKD. This clonotype was observed a handful of times. Its antigen is unidentified. The specimen sequenced was blood, either unsorted or a sorted T cell fraction (not recorded which). The genes are TRBV24-1 and TRBJ2-2, with 7 positions matching TRBD2. The clonotype comes from a male donor with ankylosing spondylitis. As DNA, the CDR3 is TGTGCCACCACCGCCGCGACTAGCCCCGGGGAGCTGTTTTTT. Translated, it gives CATTAATSPGELFF.